This T cell receptor beta chain was recovered during a study of Graves' ophthalmopathy and Graves' hyperthyroidism. Investigators amplified TCR beta CDR3 regions from RNA transcripts. RT-PCR in the first round used HTBI primers; a second-round multiplex PCR followed. TCRdb re-derived calls from the multiplex PCR reads in MiXCR, one entry per CDR3 protein. The sample shows hundreds of thousands of distinct CDR3 sequences, 22% of them seen only once. Trimming took 8 bases from V and 7 from J, leaving 18 bases between them. The CDR3 runs 13 residues. Germline loops: CDR1 MNHEY, CDR2 SMNVEV (reference sequence).

This sequence joins TRBV27 and TRBJ2-7; D gene ambiguous. This TCR derives from a woman younger than 30 with stable Graves' hyperthyroidism. Some clones in this sample may be carry-over from other donors' samples. Sequenced material: peripheral blood. The CDR3 sequence is CASSLRPVLEQYF. For the CDR3, the DNA is TGTGCCAGCTCCTTACGTCCAGTTCTGGAGCAGTACTTC.